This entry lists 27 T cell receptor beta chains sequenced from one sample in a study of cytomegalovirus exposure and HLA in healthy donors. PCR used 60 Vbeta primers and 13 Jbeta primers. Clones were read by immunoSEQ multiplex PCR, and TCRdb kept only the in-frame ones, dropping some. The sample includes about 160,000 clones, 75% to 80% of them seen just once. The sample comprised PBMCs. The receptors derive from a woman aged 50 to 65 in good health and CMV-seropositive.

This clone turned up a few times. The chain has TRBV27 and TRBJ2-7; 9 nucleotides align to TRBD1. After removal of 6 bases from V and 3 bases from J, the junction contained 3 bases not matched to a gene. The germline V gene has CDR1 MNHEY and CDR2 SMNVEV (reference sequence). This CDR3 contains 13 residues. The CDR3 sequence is CASRKDRGYEQYF. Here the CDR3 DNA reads TGTGCCAGCAGGAAGGACAGGGGCTACGAGCAGTACTTC.

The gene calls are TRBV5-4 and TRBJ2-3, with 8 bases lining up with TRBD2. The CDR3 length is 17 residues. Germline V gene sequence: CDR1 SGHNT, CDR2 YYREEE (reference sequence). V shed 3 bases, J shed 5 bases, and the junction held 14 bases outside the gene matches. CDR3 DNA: TGTGCCAGCAGCTGGGGGAAACTAGCGGTCCTCGAAGATACGCAGTATTTT. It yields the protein CASSWGKLAVLEDTQYF.

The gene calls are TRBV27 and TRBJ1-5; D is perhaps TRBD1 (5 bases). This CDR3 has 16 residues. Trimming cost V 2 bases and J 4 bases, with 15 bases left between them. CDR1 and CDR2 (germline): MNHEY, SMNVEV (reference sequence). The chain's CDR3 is CASSLRWSTDNQPQHF. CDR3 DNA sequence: TGTGCCAGCAGTTTACGGTGGTCGACAGATAATCAGCCCCAGCATTTT.

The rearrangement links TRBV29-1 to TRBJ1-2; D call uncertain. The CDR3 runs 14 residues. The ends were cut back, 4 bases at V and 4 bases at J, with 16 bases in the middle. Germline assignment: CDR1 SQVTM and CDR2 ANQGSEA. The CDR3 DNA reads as TGCAGCGTTGTAGGGAGGGCAAAACCCTATGGCTACACCTTC. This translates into CSVVGRAKPYGYTF.

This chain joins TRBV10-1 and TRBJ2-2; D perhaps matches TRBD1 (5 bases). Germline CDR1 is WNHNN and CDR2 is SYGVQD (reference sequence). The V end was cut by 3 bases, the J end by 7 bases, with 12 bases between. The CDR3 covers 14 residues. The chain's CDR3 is CASSERPRGGELFF. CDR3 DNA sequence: TGCGCCAGCAGTGAAAGGCCAAGGGGCGGGGAGCTGTTTTTT.

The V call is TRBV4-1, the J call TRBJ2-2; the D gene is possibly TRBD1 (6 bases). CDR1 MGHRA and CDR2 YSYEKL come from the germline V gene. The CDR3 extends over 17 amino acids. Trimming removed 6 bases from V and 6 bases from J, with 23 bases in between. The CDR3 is CASRGVGGSVLSGELFF. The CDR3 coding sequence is TGCGCCAGCAGGGGGGTAGGGGGAAGCGTTCTTTCCGGGGAGCTGTTTTTT.

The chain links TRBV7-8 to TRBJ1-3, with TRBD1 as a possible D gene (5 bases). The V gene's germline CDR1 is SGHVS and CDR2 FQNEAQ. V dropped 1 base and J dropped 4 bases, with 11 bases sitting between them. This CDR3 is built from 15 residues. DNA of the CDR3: TGTGCCAGCAGCTTAGGGGGGGGATCCGGAAACACCATATATTTT. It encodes CASSLGGGSGNTIYF.

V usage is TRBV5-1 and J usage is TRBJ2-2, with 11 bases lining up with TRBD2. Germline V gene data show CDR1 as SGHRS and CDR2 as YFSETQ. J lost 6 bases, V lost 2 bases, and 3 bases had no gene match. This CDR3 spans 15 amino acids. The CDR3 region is CASSLTSGGSGELFF. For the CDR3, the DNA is TGCGCCAGCAGCTTAACTAGCGGGGGCTCCGGGGAGCTGTTTTTT.

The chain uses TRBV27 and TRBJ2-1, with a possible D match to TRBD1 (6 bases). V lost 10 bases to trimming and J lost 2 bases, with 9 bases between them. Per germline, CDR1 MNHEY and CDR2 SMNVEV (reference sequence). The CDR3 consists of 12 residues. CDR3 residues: CATRTAYNEQFF. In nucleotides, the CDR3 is TGTGCCACTCGGACAGCCTACAATGAGCAGTTCTTC.

The CDR3: CASSPDRFNYGYTF. CDR3 DNA: TGTGCCAGCAGCCCCGACAGGTTCAACTATGGCTACACCTTC. The gene calls are TRBV5-6 and TRBJ1-2; possibly TRBD1 for D (6 bases). Trimming took off 4 bases at V and 2 bases at J, with 12 bases between the two ends. The CDR3 is 14 amino acids. Germline V gene sequence: CDR1 SGHDT, CDR2 YYEEEE.

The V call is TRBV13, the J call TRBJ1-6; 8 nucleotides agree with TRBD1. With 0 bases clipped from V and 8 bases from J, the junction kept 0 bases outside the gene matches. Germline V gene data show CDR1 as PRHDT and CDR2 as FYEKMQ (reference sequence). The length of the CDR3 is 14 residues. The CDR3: CASSLGDRDSPLHF. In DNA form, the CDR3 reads TGTGCCAGCAGCTTAGGGGACAGGGATTCACCCCTCCACTTT.

For the CDR3, the DNA is TGTGCCAGCAGTACCGGGACAGGGTCCTACGAGCAGTACTTC. Translated, it gives CASSTGTGSYEQYF. V usage is TRBV6-1 and J usage is TRBJ2-7; 9 bases map to TRBD1. CDR1 is MNHNS, CDR2 SASEGT, per germline. The CDR3 extends over 14 amino acids. Trimming cost V 5 bases and J 1 base; bases outside gene matches: 3.

The CDR3, as DNA: TGTGCCTGGAGTGTACCTATGGGGAGGACAGATACGCAGTATTTT. The encoded protein is CAWSVPMGRTDTQYF. This chain connects TRBV30 to TRBJ2-3; D perhaps matches TRBD2 (6 bases). The V end was cut by 0 bases, the J end by 3 bases, with 13 bases between. The CDR3 consists of 15 residues. The germline CDR1 and CDR2 sequences are GTSNPN and SVGIG (reference sequence).

The CDR3, as DNA: TGTGCCAGCAGCCCCCTACAGGGACGAGGAGAGACCCAGTACTTC. This sequence encodes CASSPLQGRGETQYF. V is TRBV7-8 and J is TRBJ2-5; possible D gene TRBD1, 6 bases. The length of the CDR3 is 15 residues. Germline values: CDR1 SGHVS, CDR2 FQNEAQ. V was trimmed by 5 bases and J by 4 bases, leaving 17 bases between them.

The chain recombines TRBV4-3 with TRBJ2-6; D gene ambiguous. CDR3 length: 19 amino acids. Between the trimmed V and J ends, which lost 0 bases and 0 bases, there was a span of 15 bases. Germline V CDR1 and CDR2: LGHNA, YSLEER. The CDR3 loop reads CASSQESPFLNSGANVLTF. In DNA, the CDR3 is TGCGCCAGCAGCCAAGAGAGTCCGTTTCTCAACTCTGGGGCCAACGTCCTGACTTTC.

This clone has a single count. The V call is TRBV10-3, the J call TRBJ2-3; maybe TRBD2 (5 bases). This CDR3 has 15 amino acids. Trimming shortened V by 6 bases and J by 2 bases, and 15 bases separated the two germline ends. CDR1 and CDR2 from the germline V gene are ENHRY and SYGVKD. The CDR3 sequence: CAISTGEEVTDTQYF. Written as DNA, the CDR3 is TGTGCCATCAGCACCGGCGAGGAGGTCACAGATACGCAGTATTTT.

This chain's CDR3 is CASSWALNTGELFF. As DNA, the CDR3 is TGTGCCAGCAGCTGGGCCTTGAACACCGGGGAGCTGTTTTTT. V gene TRBV7-8 combines with J gene TRBJ2-2; D unclear. Germline loops: CDR1 SGHVS, CDR2 FQNEAQ. Trimming shortened V by 4 bases and J by 1 base, and 7 bases separated the two germline ends. The CDR3 runs to 14 residues.

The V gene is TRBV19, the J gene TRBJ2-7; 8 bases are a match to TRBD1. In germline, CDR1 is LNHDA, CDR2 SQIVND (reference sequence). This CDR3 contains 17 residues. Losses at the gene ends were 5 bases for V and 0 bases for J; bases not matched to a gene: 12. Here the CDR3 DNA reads TGTGCCAGTAGTCCCGTCCGGACAGGGTACATCTCCTACGAGCAGTACTTC. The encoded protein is CASSPVRTGYISYEQYF.

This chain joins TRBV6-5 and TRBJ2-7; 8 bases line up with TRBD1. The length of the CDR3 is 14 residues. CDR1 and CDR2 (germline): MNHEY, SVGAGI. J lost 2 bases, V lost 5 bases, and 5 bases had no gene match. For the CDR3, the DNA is TGTGCCAGCAGTAAGGACAGGGAACCCTACGAGCAGTACTTC. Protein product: CASSKDREPYEQYF.

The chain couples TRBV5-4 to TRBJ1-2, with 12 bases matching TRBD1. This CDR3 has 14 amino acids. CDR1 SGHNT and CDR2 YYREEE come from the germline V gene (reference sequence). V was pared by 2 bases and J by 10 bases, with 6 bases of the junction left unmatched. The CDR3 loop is CASSLRDRGLIYTF. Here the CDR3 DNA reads TGTGCCAGCAGCTTAAGGGACAGGGGGCTCATCTACACCTTC.

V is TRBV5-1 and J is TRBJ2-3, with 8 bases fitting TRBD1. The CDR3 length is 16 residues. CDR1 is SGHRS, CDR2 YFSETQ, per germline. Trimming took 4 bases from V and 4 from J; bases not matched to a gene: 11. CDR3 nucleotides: TGCGCCAGCAGCGCCTACGCCAGGGGGCTTCCAGATACGCAGTATTTT. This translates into CASSAYARGLPDTQYF.

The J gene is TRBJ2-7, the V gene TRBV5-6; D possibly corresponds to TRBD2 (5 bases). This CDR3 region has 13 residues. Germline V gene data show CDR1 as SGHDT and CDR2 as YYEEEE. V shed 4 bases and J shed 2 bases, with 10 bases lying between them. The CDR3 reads CASSAGGPYEQYF. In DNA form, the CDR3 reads TGTGCCAGCAGCGCCGGAGGTCCCTACGAGCAGTACTTC.

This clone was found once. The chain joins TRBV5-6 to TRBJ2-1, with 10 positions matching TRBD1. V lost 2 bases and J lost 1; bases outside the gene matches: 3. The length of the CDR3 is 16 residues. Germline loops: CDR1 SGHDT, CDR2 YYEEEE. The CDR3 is CASSFLGQGSYNEQFF. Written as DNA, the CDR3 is TGTGCCAGCAGCTTCCTGGGACAGGGGTCCTACAATGAGCAGTTCTTC.

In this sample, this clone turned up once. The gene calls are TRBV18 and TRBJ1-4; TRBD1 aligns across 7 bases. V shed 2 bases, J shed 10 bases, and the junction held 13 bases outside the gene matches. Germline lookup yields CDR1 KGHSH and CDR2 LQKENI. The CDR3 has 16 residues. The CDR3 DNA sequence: TGTGCCAGCTCACCAGGGACAGACGAACGGGTGGGAAAACTGTTTTTT. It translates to CASSPGTDERVGKLFF.

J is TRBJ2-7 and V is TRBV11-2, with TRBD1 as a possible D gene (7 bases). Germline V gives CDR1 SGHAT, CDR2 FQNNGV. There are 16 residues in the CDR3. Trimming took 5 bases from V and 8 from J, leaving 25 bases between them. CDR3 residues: CASSLGVGTRQGQQYF. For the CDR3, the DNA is TGTGCCAGCAGCCTAGGGGTGGGGACTCGACAGGGACAGCAGTACTTC.

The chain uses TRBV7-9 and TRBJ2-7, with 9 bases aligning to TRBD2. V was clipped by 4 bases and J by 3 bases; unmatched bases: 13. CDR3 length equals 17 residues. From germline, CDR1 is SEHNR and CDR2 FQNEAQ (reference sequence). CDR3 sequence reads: CASSSFPGTSRLYEQYF. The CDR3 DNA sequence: TGTGCCAGCAGCTCCTTCCCCGGGACTAGCAGGCTCTACGAGCAGTACTTC.

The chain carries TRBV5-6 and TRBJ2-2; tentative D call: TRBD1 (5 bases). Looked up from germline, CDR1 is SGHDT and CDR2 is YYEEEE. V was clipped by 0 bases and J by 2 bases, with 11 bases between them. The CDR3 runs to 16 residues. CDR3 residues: CASSLAVGPNTGELFF. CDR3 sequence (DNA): TGTGCCAGCAGCTTGGCGGTGGGGCCAAACACCGGGGAGCTGTTTTTT.